The clone carrying this T cell receptor beta chain turned up a few times. The antigen remains undetermined. One entry per CDR3 protein, called by TCRdb with MiXCR from the multiplex PCR reads. The sample has approximately 170,000 distinct CDR3 sequences, around a third seen once; the top ten hold approximately 4.2%. This entry is derived from a study of breast tumors, draining lymph nodes, adjacent tissues. Findings and limits, study-wide: The lymph node origin of tumor T cells was framed as consistent with a hypothesis, not demonstrated. Findings are consistent with lymph node origin and intratumoral expansion of most tumor T cells. Tumors had less TCR diversity than lymph nodes, more than nontumor tissue. Luminal-like breast cancer showed significantly greater tumor-nontumor repertoire similarity than basal-like breast cancer did.

Breast cancer patients provided tissue from their axillary draining lymph nodes. The length of the CDR3 is 15 residues. Looked up from germline, CDR1 is SGHRS and CDR2 is YFSETQ. Unmatched junction bases numbered 8, after V lost 4 bases and J lost 4 bases. The chain joins TRBV5-1 to TRBJ1-1, with 9 bases lining up with TRBD1. The source material was axillary lymph node tissue. This clonotype was sampled from a female donor with breast cancer. Some clones in this sample may be carry-over from other donors' samples. CDR3 sequence (DNA): TGCGCCAGCAGCCCGTGGGACAGGGTAGGCACTGAAGCTTTCTTT. Amino acid sequence: CASSPWDRVGTEAFF.